Shown below are 9 T cell receptor beta chains from a single sample sequenced in a study of shared clonotypes between healthy human individuals. Measured with immunoSEQ multiplex PCR; TCRdb has only the in-frame clones, and not every one. The sample carries approximately 2,000,000 clones, roughly 93% recorded once. Selected positively for CCR7 and CD45RO-negative, naive CD8 cells excluded terminally differentiated effector memory CD45RA+ cells. Sequenced sample: naive CD8+ T cells from PBMCs. These receptors were obtained from a young man in good health. Some clones in this sample may be carry-over from other donors' samples.

The chain recombines TRBV6-4 with TRBJ2-4; 10 nucleotides align to TRBD2. CDR3 length: 18 residues. Germline V CDR1 and CDR2: MRHNA, SNTAGT. Losses at the gene ends were 4 bases for V and 6 bases for J; bases not matched to a gene: 15. The CDR3 DNA is TGTGCCAGCAGTGCCTTAGGTCTAGCGGGAGTCCTGGGAAACATTCAGTACTTC. Translating gives CASSALGLAGVLGNIQYF.

The CDR3 region is CATSTDRGLSYEQYF. CDR3 in DNA: TGTGCCACCAGCACGGACAGAGGCCTCTCCTACGAGCAGTACTTC. The gene calls are TRBV15 and TRBJ2-7, with D possibly being TRBD1 (6 bases). V was pared by 4 bases and J by 0 bases, with 13 bases between. The CDR3 is 15 residues long. CDR1 is LNHNV and CDR2 is YYDKDF in the germline V gene (reference sequence). The variable domain in full, completed from reference TRBV15 and TRBJ2-7, reads DAMVIQNPRYQVTQFGKPVTLSCSQTLNHNVMYWYQQKSSQAPKLLFHYYDKDFNNEADTPDNFQSRRPNTSFCFLDIRSPGLGDTAMYLCATSTDRGLSYEQYFGPGTRLTVT.

The V call is TRBV11-2, the J call TRBJ2-2, with no clear D. Per germline, CDR1 SGHAT and CDR2 FQNNGV. The CDR3 contains 15 residues. V shed 1 base and J shed 2 bases, with 8 bases lying between them. The CDR3 loop is CASSLVGVNTGELFF. DNA for the CDR3: TGTGCCAGCAGCTTAGTGGGTGTAAACACCGGGGAGCTGTTTTTT.

This clone appeared a single time. The J gene is TRBJ2-3, the V gene TRBV7-8; TRBD1 agrees at 7 bases. The CDR3 is 15 amino acids. From germline, CDR1 is SGHVS and CDR2 FQNEAQ. The V and J ends lost 6 bases and 0 bases, in that order; junction bases with no gene match: 6. CDR3 region: CASRAGTASTDTQYF. The CDR3, as DNA: TGTGCCAGCAGAGCCGGGACAGCAAGCACAGATACGCAGTATTTT. The full variable domain, its missing parts supplied by reference TRBV7-8 and TRBJ2-3, is GAGVSQSPRYKVAKRGQDVALRCDPISGHVSLFWYQQALGQGPEFLTYFQNEAQLDKSGLPSDRFFAERPEGSVSTLKIQRTQQEDSAVYLCASRAGTASTDTQYFGPGTRLTVL.

This clone turned up a few times. The CDR3 loop is CASSFRTGVTYEQYF. The CDR3 DNA reads as TGTGCCAGCAGTTTTAGGACAGGGGTCACCTACGAGCAGTACTTC. The chain has TRBV28 and TRBJ2-7, with TRBD1 identical over 9 bases. The germline gives CDR1 MDHEN, CDR2 SYDVKM. V was pared by 3 bases and J by 2 bases, with 5 bases of the junction left unmatched. This CDR3 is built from 15 residues.

V and J are TRBV5-6 and TRBJ2-5; 7 bases fit TRBD1. With 4 bases clipped from V and 2 bases from J, the junction kept 17 bases outside the gene matches. CDR3 length: 18 residues. Germline CDR1 reads SGHDT; CDR2 reads YYEEEE. CDR3 residues: CASSPTFRDSAPQETQYF. DNA of the CDR3: TGTGCCAGCAGCCCCACATTCCGGGACAGTGCCCCTCAAGAGACCCAGTACTTC.

Turning to this clone: Within the sample, other DNA sequences also encode this same CDR3. The chain carries TRBV7-2 and TRBJ2-1; D ambiguous. Germline V lookup: CDR1 SGHTA, CDR2 FQGNSA. The CDR3 is 16 residues long. V lost 1 base, J lost 0 bases, and 10 bases lay in between. The CDR3 loop reads CASSLVPVSSYNEQFF. The CDR3, as DNA: TGTGCCAGCAGCTTAGTCCCGGTGAGCTCCTACAATGAGCAGTTCTTC.

This clone was detected once. The chain links TRBV19 to TRBJ2-1; TRBD1 matches 7 bases. Germline CDR1 reads LNHDA; CDR2 reads SQIVND (reference sequence). V lost 4 bases to trimming and J lost 2 bases; unmatched junction nucleotides: 14. The CDR3 is made up of 18 amino acids. CDR3 DNA sequence: TGTGCCAGTAGTAGGAAAGACAGGGTCCAAAGGGCCTACAATGAGCAGTTCTTC. This sequence encodes CASSRKDRVQRAYNEQFF.

The chain combines TRBV30 with TRBJ2-7; possibly TRBD1 or TRBD2 for D (5 bases each). The V end lost 3 bases, the J end lost 3 bases, and 15 bases lay between the germline ends. Germline CDR1 GTSNPN, CDR2 SVGIG (reference sequence). CDR3 size: 14 residues. CDR3 sequence: CAWRGPGDGYEQYF. CDR3 coding DNA: TGTGCCTGGAGGGGACCCGGGGACGGCTACGAGCAGTACTTC.